This is a list of T cell receptor beta chains from one sample in a study of shared clonotypes between healthy human individuals. The method was immunoSEQ multiplex PCR; TCRdb's version includes in-frame clones alone and lacks a portion of them. The data show around 1.9 million clones, with 93% seen just once and more than 1.5% held by the top ten. Sequencing was done on a sample of naive CD8+ T cells from PBMCs. The receptors here all came from a man younger than 35 in good health. Some clones in this sample may be carry-over from other donors' samples. CDR3s include the opening cysteine and the closing phenylalanine or tryptophan. The order of the fields is D gene, V gene, clone size, J gene, CDR3 length, CDR3 DNA, CDR3 protein. A D gene is named only where the DNA matches it firmly. Clone size appears in some rows only: once, few, many, or a class for an expanded clone.

d_gene: -
v_gene: TRBV19
abundance: -
j_gene: TRBJ2-1
len: 15
CDR3nt: TGTGCCAGTAGTATAGGGGGCCGGGCATACAATGAGCAGTTCTTC
CDR3aa: CASSIGGRAYNEQFF

d_gene: TRBD2
v_gene: TRBV4-3
abundance: -
j_gene: TRBJ2-1
len: 17
CDR3nt: TGCGCCAGCAGCCAAGATTGGGGACTAGCGGGACCCCATGAGCAGTTCTTC
CDR3aa: CASSQDWGLAGPHEQFF

d_gene: -
v_gene: TRBV28
abundance: once
j_gene: TRBJ2-1
len: 15
CDR3nt: TGTGCCAGCACCCACCCGGTTGAGGGAGAGAATGAGCAGTTCTTC
CDR3aa: CASTHPVEGENEQFF

d_gene: TRBD1
v_gene: TRBV7-9
abundance: few
j_gene: TRBJ1-2
len: 16
CDR3nt: TGTGCCAGCAGCTCCCTAGTCACAGGGGGGGGCTATGGCTACACCTTC
CDR3aa: CASSSLVTGGGYGYTF

d_gene: TRBD1
v_gene: TRBV6-5
abundance: -
j_gene: TRBJ2-7
len: 15
CDR3nt: TGTGCCAGCAGCGACGACAGGGTACGGGCTAAAGAGCAGTACTTC
CDR3aa: CASSDDRVRAKEQYF

d_gene: -
v_gene: TRBV2
abundance: -
j_gene: TRBJ2-3
len: 13
CDR3nt: TGTGCCAGCAGTCCTAGGCCTAGAGATACGCAGTATTTT
CDR3aa: CASSPRPRDTQYF

d_gene: TRBD2
v_gene: TRBV4-3
abundance: -
j_gene: TRBJ2-7
len: 21
CDR3nt: TGCGCCAGCAGCCAAGTACCCCGACTAGCGGGAGATCCTCGTTCCCCCTACGAGCAGTACTTC
CDR3aa: CASSQVPRLAGDPRSPYEQYF

d_gene: -
v_gene: TRBV4-3
abundance: -
j_gene: TRBJ2-3
len: 15
CDR3nt: TGCGCCAGCAGCCAAGATTGGGGGAGATACGATACGCAGTATTTT
CDR3aa: CASSQDWGRYDTQYF

d_gene: -
v_gene: TRBV6-5
abundance: -
j_gene: TRBJ1-2
len: 15
CDR3nt: TGTGCCAGCAGTTACGGAGCGGGGACTAACTATGGCTACACCTTC
CDR3aa: CASSYGAGTNYGYTF

d_gene: -
v_gene: TRBV5-1
abundance: -
j_gene: TRBJ2-1
len: 13
CDR3nt: TGCGCCAGCAGCCCCCCCTCTAGGAATGAGCAGTTCTTC
CDR3aa: CASSPPSRNEQFF

d_gene: -
v_gene: TRBV2
abundance: -
j_gene: TRBJ2-1
len: 12
CDR3nt: TGTGCCAGCAGAGTACGGGGGAATGAGCAGTTCTTC
CDR3aa: CASRVRGNEQFF

d_gene: TRBD1
v_gene: TRBV28
abundance: -
j_gene: TRBJ1-5
len: 15
CDR3nt: TGTGCCAGCAGTTTATGGGACAGGGACGATCAGCCCCAGCATTTT
CDR3aa: CASSLWDRDDQPQHF

d_gene: TRBD2
v_gene: TRBV27
abundance: -
j_gene: TRBJ2-1
len: 17
CDR3nt: TGTGCCAGCAGTTTACTGATACTAGCGGGAGGGCATCATGAGCAGTTCTTC
CDR3aa: CASSLLILAGGHHEQFF

d_gene: TRBD2
v_gene: TRBV7-2
abundance: -
j_gene: TRBJ2-7
len: 14
CDR3nt: TGTGCCAGCAGCCCGGGGGGTGTGGGGCATGAGCAGTACTTC
CDR3aa: CASSPGGVGHEQYF

d_gene: -
v_gene: TRBV9
abundance: -
j_gene: TRBJ2-7
len: 16
CDR3nt: TGTGCCAGCAGCCCCTTCTCGGGCGGAAACTCCTACGAGCAGTACTTC
CDR3aa: CASSPFSGGNSYEQYF

d_gene: -
v_gene: TRBV13
abundance: -
j_gene: TRBJ1-2
len: 16
CDR3nt: TGTGCCAGCAGCCCCTCCGGGCCCCCAATGGACTATGGCTACACCTTC
CDR3aa: CASSPSGPPMDYGYTF

d_gene: -
v_gene: TRBV11-3
abundance: -
j_gene: TRBJ2-2
len: 17
CDR3nt: TGTGCCAGCAGCTTACCCCACAGGGCGGGAAACACCGGGGAGCTGTTTTTT
CDR3aa: CASSLPHRAGNTGELFF

d_gene: -
v_gene: TRBV7-3
abundance: -
j_gene: TRBJ2-7
len: 16
CDR3nt: TGTGCCAGCAGCGCGCAATTTGCGGGGTTCTCCTACGAGCAGTACTTC
CDR3aa: CASSAQFAGFSYEQYF

d_gene: -
v_gene: TRBV25-1
abundance: -
j_gene: TRBJ2-1
len: 15
CDR3nt: TGTGCCAGCTCGACCTGGGAGAGCTCCTACAATGAGCAGTTCTTC
CDR3aa: CASSTWESSYNEQFF

d_gene: TRBD1
v_gene: TRBV6-6
abundance: -
j_gene: TRBJ1-4
len: 16
CDR3nt: TGTGCCAGCAGCACCCGGCCGGGACAGGGGCCTGAAAAACTGTTTTTT
CDR3aa: CASSTRPGQGPEKLFF